This TCR beta chain was documented in a study of blood T cells in healthy people across ages. A remark on this clonotype: One end of the junction varies from germline; a read error may be responsible.

The donors, all healthy, were Caucasians living in Russia, aged 6 to 90. A second roughly 6 to 12 cycle PCR used barcoded and J-beta primers. TCRdb analysed the 5' RACE reads with MiXCR anew, one entry per CDR3 protein. The table has some 1.5 million distinct CDR3 sequences, 40% to 45% seen once. Germline-derived CDR1 and CDR2 are MNHEY and SVGAGI. The CDR3 loop spans 15 amino acids. The gene calls are TRBV6-5 and TRBJ1-2; D is uncertain. This receptor was taken from a woman aged 18-29 years in good health. Sequenced: blood. The CDR3 loop is CTSSYSGKYNYGYTF. CDR3 coding DNA: TGTACCAGCAGTTACTCGGGGAAGTATAACTATGGCTACACCTTC.